Listed here are 29 T cell receptor beta chains from one sample, sequenced in a study of glioma-infiltrating T cells after dendritic cell vaccination. This table comes from immunoSEQ multiplex PCR, and its TCRdb copy is limited to in-frame clones, with some not included. This sample has 95,000 to 110,000 clones, with 75% to 85% found just once. Specimen: blood, collected before dendritic cell vaccination. These receptors all come from a human donor with glioblastoma.

In this sample, this clone turned up once. The chain recombines TRBV5-1 with TRBJ2-3; D gene uncertain. V shed 4 bases and J shed 0 bases, with 3 bases lying between them. The CDR3 consists of 12 residues. CDR1 is SGHRS and CDR2 is YFSETQ in the germline V gene. The chain's CDR3 is CASSPSTDTQYF. The CDR3 coding sequence is TGCGCCAGCAGCCCGAGCACAGATACGCAGTATTTT.

CDR3 in amino acids: CASSSGLAGATYEQYF. The CDR3 bases are TGTGCCAGCAGCTCGGGACTAGCGGGGGCCACCTACGAGCAGTACTTC. The chain has TRBV5-4 and TRBJ2-7, with 14 positions matching TRBD2. The CDR3 is 16 amino acids. Trimming cost V 3 bases and J 2 bases; bases outside gene matches: 4. Germline V gives CDR1 SGHNT, CDR2 YYREEE (reference sequence).

This clone was seen once. This sequence joins TRBV6-5 and TRBJ1-5; D uncertain. V shed 8 bases and J shed 1 base, with 6 bases lying between them. This CDR3 region has 12 residues. Germline CDR1 reads MNHEY; CDR2 reads SVGAGI. CDR3 bases: TGTGCCAGCGCGGCAAGCAATCAGCCCCAGCATTTT. It encodes CASAASNQPQHF.

This chain joins TRBV5-6 and TRBJ2-5, with D possibly matching TRBD1 (5 bases). Per the germline V gene, CDR1 is SGHDT and CDR2 is YYEEEE. The CDR3 runs to 18 residues. Trimming left V 4 bases short and J 4 bases short, with 26 bases between. CDR3 sequence reads: CASSRYYASDIRTETQYF. The DNA of the CDR3 is TGTGCCAGCAGCCGGTATTATGCGTCGGACATCAGGACAGAGACCCAGTACTTC.

This clone showed up just once. V is TRBV4-1 and J is TRBJ2-5, with 12 bases aligning to TRBD2. This CDR3 comprises 19 residues. With V trimmed by 0 bases and J by 6 bases, 14 bases remained unmatched. Germline loops: CDR1 MGHRA, CDR2 YSYEKL. In DNA, the CDR3 is TGCGCCAGCAGCCAAGATTATGGGGGGCTAGCGGGGGGGCGGAAGACCCAGTACTTC. It encodes CASSQDYGGLAGGRKTQYF.

The V and J genes are TRBV11-3 and TRBJ2-3; 7 bases align to TRBD2. The CDR3 loop spans 14 amino acids. Germline assignment: CDR1 SGHNT and CDR2 YENEEA. V lost 4 bases and J lost 0; bases outside the gene matches: 1. The CDR3 protein is CASSWGGSTDTQYF. CDR3 bases: TGTGCCAGCAGCTGGGGGGGGAGCACAGATACGCAGTATTTT.

CDR3 amino acids: CASSDGGSGGYGYTF. CDR3 sequence (DNA): TGTGCCAGCAGTGACGGGGGGTCAGGGGGCTATGGCTACACCTTC. This chain connects TRBV6-4 to TRBJ1-2; TRBD1 aligns across 7 bases. Trimming removed 2 bases from V and 4 bases from J; junction bases left unmatched: 7. The CDR3 runs 15 residues. Germline CDR1 MRHNA, CDR2 SNTAGT.

To note about this clone: The sample has other DNA sequences that encode this CDR3 too. The rearrangement links TRBV6-1 to TRBJ2-2; TRBD1 is a possible D gene (6 bases). Germline CDR1 MNHNS, CDR2 SASEGT. This CDR3 region has 14 residues. The V end lost 8 bases, the J end lost 1 base, and 11 bases lay between the germline ends. CDR3 in DNA: TGTGCCAGCCGGACAGAACTGAACACCGGGGAGCTGTTTTTT. This translates into CASRTELNTGELFF.

The chain is built from TRBV18 and TRBJ2-3; D not certain. Trimming pared 2 bases from V and 1 base from J, leaving 16 bases between. The CDR3 loop spans 17 amino acids. Germline values: CDR1 KGHSH, CDR2 LQKENI. This CDR3 reads CASSPEVKNSGTDTQYF. In DNA, the CDR3 is TGTGCCAGCTCACCAGAGGTAAAAAATTCTGGCACAGATACGCAGTATTTT.

This chain uses TRBV6-5 with TRBJ2-2; no reliable D call. The CDR3 spans 15 residues. Germline loops: CDR1 MNHEY, CDR2 SVGAGI. V was trimmed by 0 bases and J by 3 bases, leaving 8 bases between them. The CDR3 loop reads CASSYSNGYTGELFF. In nucleotides, the CDR3 is TGTGCCAGCAGTTACTCGAACGGTTACACCGGGGAGCTGTTTTTT.

This clone has a handful of counts. The V and J genes are TRBV6-5 and TRBJ2-1; 7 bases are a match to TRBD2. This CDR3 region has 15 residues. The V segment lost 7 bases and the J segment 6 bases; nucleotides outside the gene matches: 12. Germline V lookup: CDR1 MNHEY, CDR2 SVGAGI. CDR3 residues: CASTPSGGGRNEQFF. CDR3 bases: TGTGCCAGCACCCCCTCGGGGGGTGGGCGCAATGAGCAGTTCTTC.

The rearrangement joins TRBV4-1 to TRBJ2-6; a weak D match, TRBD1 (6 bases). The CDR3 loop spans 14 amino acids. Trimming removed 3 bases at V and 4 bases at J, with 7 bases between. The V gene's germline CDR1 is MGHRA and CDR2 YSYEKL. The CDR3 here is CASSQGTGANVLTF. The CDR3, as DNA: TGCGCCAGCAGCCAGGGGACAGGGGCCAACGTCCTGACTTTC.

The V call is TRBV7-6, the J call TRBJ1-1; 7 nucleotides agree with TRBD1. The germline V gene has CDR1 SGHVS and CDR2 FNYEAQ. The CDR3 contains 15 residues. The junction had 6 bases not matched to a gene; V was cut back by 5 bases and J by 0 bases. CDR3 nucleotide sequence: TGTGCCAGCAGCCAAAGACAGGGTTTGAACACTGAAGCTTTCTTT. Residues: CASSQRQGLNTEAFF.

The chain is built from TRBV5-4 and TRBJ1-2, with a possible D match to TRBD1 (6 bases). From germline, CDR1 is SGHNT and CDR2 YYREEE (reference sequence). The V and J ends lost 0 bases and 5 bases respectively, with 14 bases between them. The CDR3 spans 15 residues. In nucleotides, the CDR3 is TGTGCCAGCAGCTTGGCCTTAGGACAGCAGTATGGCTACACCTTC. This encodes CASSLALGQQYGYTF.

To note about this clone: At one of its ends the junction is not consistent with the germline gene, which may arise from a read error. V gene TRBV7-3 combines with J gene TRBJ1-6, with 9 bases fitting TRBD1. CDR1 is SGHTA, CDR2 FQGTGA, per germline. There are 18 residues in the CDR3. CDR3 bases: TGTGCCAGCAGTTTAACCGGGACAGGGCTCCTGTTTAATTCACCCCTCCACTTT. It specifies CASSLTGTGLLFNSPLHF.

The rearrangement joins TRBV7-6 to TRBJ2-7; TRBD1 agrees at 8 bases. V lost 3 bases and J lost 0; bases outside the gene matches: 7. The CDR3 is 16 residues long. Germline assignment: CDR1 SGHVS and CDR2 FNYEAQ. The CDR3 DNA sequence: TGTGCCAGCAGCTTGGACCCCGGACAGGGCTCCTACGAGCAGTACTTC. Amino acids: CASSLDPGQGSYEQYF.

The V gene is TRBV10-1, the J gene TRBJ1-5; D not certain. The CDR3 runs 13 residues. Germline lookup yields CDR1 WNHNN and CDR2 SYGVQD (reference sequence). V lost 2 bases to trimming and J lost 7 bases, with 9 bases between them. In DNA, the CDR3 is TGCGCCAGCAGTGAGGATCCGGGGCAGCCCCAGCATTTT. Amino acids: CASSEDPGQPQHF.

Note on this clone: At one boundary the junction diverges from the germline segment, which might be a read error. This same CDR3 is encoded by further DNA sequences in the sample. The rearrangement joins TRBV2 to TRBJ1-1, with D unresolved. CDR3 size: 13 residues. The germline V gene has CDR1 SNHLY and CDR2 FYNNEI. CDR3 coding DNA: TGTGCCAGCAGAAATGTTCCGGGGTCTGAGGCTTTCTTT. The encoded protein is CASRNVPGSEAFF.

V and J are TRBV5-4 and TRBJ2-1, with unresolved D. Germline loops: CDR1 SGHNT, CDR2 YYREEE (reference sequence). V was clipped by 2 bases and J by 5 bases, with 8 bases between them. The CDR3 runs 13 residues. CDR3 protein: CASSFPHDNEQFF. DNA of the CDR3: TGTGCCAGCAGCTTCCCCCATGACAATGAGCAGTTCTTC. The full variable domain, in which reference TRBV5-4 and TRBJ2-1 provide the parts outside the CDR3, is ETGVTQSPTHLIKTRGQQVTLRCSSQSGHNTVSWYQQALGQGPQFIFQYYREEENGRGNFPPRFSGLQFPNYSSELNVNALELDDSALYLCASSFPHDNEQFFGPGTRLTVL.

The J gene is TRBJ1-6, the V gene TRBV6-5; D is possibly TRBD1 (5 bases). Germline V gene lookup returns CDR1 MNHEY and CDR2 SVGAGI. With 5 bases removed from V and 7 bases from J, the gap between germline ends came to 9 bases. The CDR3 is 13 amino acids. Here the CDR3 reads CASSDSLNSPLHF. The CDR3 region has the DNA TGTGCCAGCAGTGACAGCTTAAATTCACCCCTCCACTTT.

The chain links TRBV10-3 to TRBJ1-1; tentative D call: TRBD1 (5 bases). Germline V gene sequence: CDR1 ENHRY, CDR2 SYGVKD. CDR3 size: 14 residues. V was trimmed by 5 bases and J by 1 base, leaving 11 bases between them. The CDR3: CAISPGQANTEAFF. The CDR3 region has the DNA TGTGCCATCAGTCCAGGGCAGGCGAACACTGAAGCTTTCTTT.

This chain connects TRBV5-1 to TRBJ1-6; 9 bases line up with TRBD1. Germline assignment: CDR1 SGHRS and CDR2 YFSETQ. Trimming at V came to 4 bases and at J to 10 bases, leaving 12 bases not matched to a gene. The CDR3 is 16 residues long. The CDR3 is CASSRVPGQGQSPLHF. CDR3 coding DNA: TGCGCCAGCAGCCGCGTACCGGGACAGGGTCAATCACCCCTCCACTTT.

The V call is TRBV2, the J call TRBJ1-3; TRBD1 agrees at 7 bases. Germline CDR1 and CDR2: SNHLY and FYNNEI. This CDR3 comprises 15 residues. After removal of 10 bases from V and 2 bases from J, the junction contained 11 bases not matched to a gene. The CDR3 loop is CATGGGTVPGNTIYF. The DNA of the CDR3 is TGTGCCACGGGAGGGGGCACTGTCCCTGGAAACACCATATATTTT. Variable domain in full (rest from reference TRBV2 and TRBJ1-3): EPEVTQTPSHQVTQMGQEVILRCVPISNHLYFYWYRQILGQKVEFLVSFYNNEISEKSEIFDDQFSVERPDGSNFTLKIRSTKLEDSAMYFCATGGGTVPGNTIYFGEGSWLTVV.

The chain has TRBV7-3 and TRBJ2-5, with D tentatively TRBD2 (6 bases). The CDR3 extends over 15 amino acids. The germline gives CDR1 SGHTA, CDR2 FQGTGA. Trimming removed 4 bases from V and 0 bases from J, with 12 bases in between. CDR3 protein: CASSSGSGHQETQYF. The CDR3 DNA sequence: TGTGCCAGCAGCTCGGGTAGCGGCCACCAAGAGACCCAGTACTTC.

This clone appeared once. The rearrangement joins TRBV7-9 to TRBJ2-3; tentative D call: TRBD2 (6 bases). V was clipped by 2 bases and J by 6 bases, with 18 bases between them. Germline V gives CDR1 SEHNR, CDR2 FQNEAQ (reference sequence). The CDR3 length is 16 residues. The CDR3 is CASSLQVVRGDDTQYF. The CDR3 region has the DNA TGTGCCAGCAGCTTACAGGTCGTGCGGGGCGACGATACGCAGTATTTT. Based on the CDR3 plus reference TRBV7-9 and TRBJ2-3, the full variable domain is DTGVSQNPRHKITKRGQNVTFRCDPISEHNRLYWYRQTLGQGPEFLTYFQNEAQLEKSRLLSDRFSAERPKGSFSTLEIQRTEQGDSAMYLCASSLQVVRGDDTQYFGPGTRLTVL.

The rearrangement joins TRBV19 to TRBJ1-3; no definite D call. V dropped 3 bases and J dropped 3 bases, with 12 bases sitting between them. Germline values: CDR1 LNHDA, CDR2 SQIVND (reference sequence). This CDR3 is 15 amino acids long. CDR3 in amino acids: CASSISPGGGNTIYF. The DNA for the CDR3 is TGTGCCAGTAGTATCTCCCCGGGAGGTGGAAACACCATATATTTT.

The chain carries TRBV10-2 and TRBJ2-1; the match to TRBD2 covers 8 bases. The germline V gene has CDR1 WSHSY and CDR2 SAAADI. Losses at the gene ends were 5 bases for V and 2 bases for J; bases not matched to a gene: 11. This CDR3 is built from 17 residues. CDR3 sequence reads: CASSPTATGLAYNEQFF. CDR3 nucleotide sequence: TGCGCCAGCAGTCCAACGGCCACGGGACTAGCCTACAATGAGCAGTTCTTC.

The CDR3 reads CASCVRGRGYGYTF. Written as DNA, the CDR3 is TGCGCCAGCTGCGTCAGGGGGCGCGGCTATGGCTACACCTTC. V is TRBV23-1 and J is TRBJ1-2, with 8 bases fitting TRBD1. TRBV23-1 is an ORF for which the function is uncertain. The CDR3 spans 14 residues. Trimming cost V 8 bases and J 4 bases; bases outside gene matches: 9.

This clone was seen a few times. The chain carries TRBV11-2 and TRBJ2-5, with D possibly being TRBD1 (6 bases). Germline assignment: CDR1 SGHAT and CDR2 FQNNGV. This CDR3 is built from 16 residues. V dropped 4 bases and J dropped 4 bases, with 19 bases sitting between them. The CDR3 nucleotides are TGTGCCAGCAGCTCCCCCCGGCAGGGGTTCGGAGAGACCCAGTACTTC. This sequence encodes CASSSPRQGFGETQYF.